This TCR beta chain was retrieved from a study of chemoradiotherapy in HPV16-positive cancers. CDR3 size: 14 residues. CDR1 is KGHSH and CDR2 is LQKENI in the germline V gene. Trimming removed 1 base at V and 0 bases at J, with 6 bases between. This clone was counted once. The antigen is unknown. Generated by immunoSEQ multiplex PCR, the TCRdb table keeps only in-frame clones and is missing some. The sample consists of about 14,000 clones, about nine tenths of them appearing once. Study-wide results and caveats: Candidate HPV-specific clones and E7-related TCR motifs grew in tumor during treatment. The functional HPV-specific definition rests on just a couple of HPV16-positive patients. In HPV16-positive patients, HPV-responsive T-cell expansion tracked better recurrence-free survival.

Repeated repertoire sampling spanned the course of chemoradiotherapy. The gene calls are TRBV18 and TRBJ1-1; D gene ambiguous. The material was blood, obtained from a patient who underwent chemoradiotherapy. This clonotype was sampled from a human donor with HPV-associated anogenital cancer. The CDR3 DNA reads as TGTGCCAGCTCACCACAACAACTGAACACTGAAGCTTTCTTT. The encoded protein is CASSPQQLNTEAFF. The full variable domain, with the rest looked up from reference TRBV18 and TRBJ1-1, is NAGVMQNPRHLVRRRGQEARLRCSPMKGHSHVYWYRQLPEEGLKFMVYLQKENIIDESGMPKERFSAEFPKEGPSILRIQQVVRGDSAAYFCASSPQQLNTEAFFGQGTRLTVV.